A selection of T cell receptor beta chains follows, all from one sample in a study of glioma-infiltrating T cells after dendritic cell vaccination. Measured with immunoSEQ multiplex PCR; TCRdb has only the in-frame clones, and not every one. The repertoire holds about 87,000 clones, with approximately 90% as singletons. The source material was blood, sampled before dendritic cell vaccination. These receptors came from a human donor with glioblastoma. Both conserved end residues are trimmed from each CDR3. The size entry is marked missing in some rows and otherwise reads once, few, many or a size class.

>few|TRBV27|12
ATLSREGGETQY
>.|TRBV6-1|10
NRFMEASPLH
>.|TRBV6-1|13
ASSATGGRLTEAF
>.|TRBV2|13
ASSEGGYGNQPQH
>.|TRBV6-6|13
ASGSGVGGEETQY
>.|TRBV6-6|14
ASSYPRDREGNTIY
>.|TRBV7-9|10
ASRGRQVEAF
>.|TRBV10-3|13
AISETEGNTGELF
>.|TRBV19|12
ASSQAGISYEQY
>.|TRBV27|11
ASSSRTGQEAF
>.|TRBV30|13
AWSVKGLAVGTQY
>few|TRBV6-1|14
ASSETWGRSNEKLF
>.|TRBV7-2|13
ASSLDGRDQNEQF
>.|TRBV2|13
ASSLAPGFNSPLH
>.|TRBV10-3|10
AIVGDTYEQY
>.|TRBV15|13
ATSREQGAVAEAF
>.|TRBV30|11
AWSRSSYNEQF
>.|TRBV27|12
ASRRDSTNTEAF
>.|TRBV18|12
ASSAGGQGVEAF
>few|TRBV28|13
ASRSTGAGNQPQH
>.|TRBV2|14
ASSDFKRASYNEQF
>.|TRBV5-1|12
ASSFRARGDEQY
>.|TRBV5-1|14
ASSLVGGAVNYGYT
>.|TRBV25-1|12
ASSDTGGTSGAF
>few|TRBV14|12
ASSHVGDNSPLH
>.|TRBV5-1|15
ASSPGLGFREFTEAF
>.|TRBV5-6|12
ASSLDRGMTEAF
>.|TRBV7-9|15
ASSLAESSGGTHTQY
>.|TRBV7-8|13
ASSLSGSLYDEQF
>.|TRBV6-5|11
ATRTGGNEKLF
>.|TRBV6-4|13
ASSAGTGRTDTQY
>.|TRBV30|12
AWSATGGLTEAF
>.|TRBV4-1|13
ASSPGTSREETQY
>.|TRBV5-1|13
ASSLEGWGFAEAF
>.|TRBV7-2|12
ASSWDFDTDTQY
>.|TRBV5-1|11
ASSPSGGYEQY
>.|TRBV21-1|18
ASSTGREGQGKRGNQPQH
>.|TRBV4-1|19
ASSQSPLRGSTRGGGDTQY
>.|TRBV12-5|11
ASAGSGANVLT
>.|TRBV19|11
ASSIVGFDEQF
>.|TRBV19|11
ASSIRRDQPQH